This T cell receptor (beta chain) was identified during a study of T-cell memory formation after mild COVID-19. In TCRdb, the 5' RACE reads were re-called with MiXCR into one record per CDR3 protein. This table holds 270,000 or so distinct CDR3 sequences, over 15% found once. Worth noting for this clonotype: Its target is unknown.

The CDR3 contains 14 residues. The ends were cut back, 3 bases at V and 0 bases at J, with 10 bases in the middle. The germline gives CDR1 DFQATT, CDR2 SNEGSKA (reference sequence). Study-wide results and caveats: The study detected some responding clones in pre-infection memory, suggesting cross-reactive memory joined.

The genes are TRBV20-1 and TRBJ2-3; tentatively, D is TRBD1 (6 bases). Sequencing input: PBMCs or a T cell subset sorted from them (not recorded which). The TCR originated in a man aged 18 to 29 who had mild COVID-19 (a few samples of this study predate the infection). Cell type and time point are not known. For the CDR3, the DNA is TGCAGTGCTAGTCGGGACACGAGCACAGATACGCAGTATTTT. Translated, it gives CSASRDTSTDTQYF.